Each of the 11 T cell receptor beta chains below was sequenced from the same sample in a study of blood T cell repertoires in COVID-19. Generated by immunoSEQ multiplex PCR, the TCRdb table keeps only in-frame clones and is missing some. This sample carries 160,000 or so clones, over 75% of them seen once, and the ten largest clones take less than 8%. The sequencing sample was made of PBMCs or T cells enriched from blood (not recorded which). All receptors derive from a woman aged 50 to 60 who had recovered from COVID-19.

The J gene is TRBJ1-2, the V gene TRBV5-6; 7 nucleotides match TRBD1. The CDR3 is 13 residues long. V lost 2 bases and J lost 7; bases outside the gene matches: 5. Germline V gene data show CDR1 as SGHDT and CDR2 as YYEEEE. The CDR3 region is CASSFRGQSGYTF. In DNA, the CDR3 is TGTGCCAGCAGCTTTAGGGGACAGTCTGGCTACACCTTC.

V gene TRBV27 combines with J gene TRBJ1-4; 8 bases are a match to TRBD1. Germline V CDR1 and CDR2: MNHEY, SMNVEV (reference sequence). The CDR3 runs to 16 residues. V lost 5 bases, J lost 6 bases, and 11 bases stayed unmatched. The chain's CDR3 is CASSPAGQGGDEKLFF. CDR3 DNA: TGTGCCAGCAGTCCGGCCGGACAGGGAGGGGATGAAAAACTGTTTTTT.

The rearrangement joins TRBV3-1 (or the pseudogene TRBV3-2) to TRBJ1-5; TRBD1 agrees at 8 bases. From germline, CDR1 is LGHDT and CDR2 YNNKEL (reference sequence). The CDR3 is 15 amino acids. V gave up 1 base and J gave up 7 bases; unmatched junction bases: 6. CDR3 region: CASSQGAGGGQPQHF. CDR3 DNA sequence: TGTGCCAGCAGCCAAGGGGCAGGGGGCGGGCAGCCCCAGCATTTT.

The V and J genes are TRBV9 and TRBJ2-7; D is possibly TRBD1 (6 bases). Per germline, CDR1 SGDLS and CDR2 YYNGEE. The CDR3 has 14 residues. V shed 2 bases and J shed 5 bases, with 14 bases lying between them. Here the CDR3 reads CASSVDRHPDEQYF. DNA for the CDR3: TGTGCCAGCAGCGTTGACAGGCATCCGGACGAGCAGTACTTC.

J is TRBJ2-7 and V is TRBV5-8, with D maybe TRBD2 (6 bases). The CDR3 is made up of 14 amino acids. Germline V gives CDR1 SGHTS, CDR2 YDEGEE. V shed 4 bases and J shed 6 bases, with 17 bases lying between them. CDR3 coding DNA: TGTGCCAGCAGCAACGGACTAACGATGGGCGAGCAGTACTTC. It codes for CASSNGLTMGEQYF.

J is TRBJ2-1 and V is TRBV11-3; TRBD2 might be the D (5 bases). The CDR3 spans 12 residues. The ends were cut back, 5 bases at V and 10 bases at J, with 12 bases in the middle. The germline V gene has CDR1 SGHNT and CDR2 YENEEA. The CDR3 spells CASSTEGGEQFF. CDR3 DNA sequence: TGTGCCAGCAGCACCGAAGGAGGCGAGCAGTTCTTC.

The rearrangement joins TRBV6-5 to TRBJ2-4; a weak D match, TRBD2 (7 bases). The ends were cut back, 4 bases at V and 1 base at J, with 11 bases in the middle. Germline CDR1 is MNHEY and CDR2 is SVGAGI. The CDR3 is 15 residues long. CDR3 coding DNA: TGTGCCAGCAGTTCAGGGAGGGGGGCCAAAAACATTCAGTACTTC. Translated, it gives CASSSGRGAKNIQYF.

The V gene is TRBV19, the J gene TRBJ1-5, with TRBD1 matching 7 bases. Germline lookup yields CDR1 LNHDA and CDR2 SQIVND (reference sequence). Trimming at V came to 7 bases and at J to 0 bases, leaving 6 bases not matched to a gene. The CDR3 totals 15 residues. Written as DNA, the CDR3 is TGTGCCAGTATCCCGGGACAGTATAGCAATCAGCCCCAGCATTTT. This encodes CASIPGQYSNQPQHF.

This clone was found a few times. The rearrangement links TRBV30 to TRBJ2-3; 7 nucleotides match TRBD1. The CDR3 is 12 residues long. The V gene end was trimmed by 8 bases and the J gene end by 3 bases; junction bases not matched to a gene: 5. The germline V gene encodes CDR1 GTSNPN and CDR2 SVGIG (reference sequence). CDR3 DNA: TGTGCCGGGAACAGGGGAACAGATACGCAGTATTTT. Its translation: CAGNRGTDTQYF. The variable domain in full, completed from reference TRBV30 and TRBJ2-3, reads SQTIHQWPATLVQPVGSPLSLECTVEGTSNPNLYWYRQAAGRGLQLLFYSVGIGQISSEVPQNLSASRPQDRQFILSSKKLLLSDSGFYLCAGNRGTDTQYFGPGTRLTVL.

The CDR3 loop reads CASSTTGGYEQYF. As DNA, the CDR3 is TGTGCCAGCTCGACAACAGGGGGCTACGAGCAGTACTTC. V and J are TRBV18 and TRBJ2-7; 8 bases line up with TRBD1. In germline, CDR1 is KGHSH, CDR2 LQKENI. J gave up 3 bases and V 6 bases, and 4 bases lay outside the gene matches. CDR3 length: 13 amino acids.

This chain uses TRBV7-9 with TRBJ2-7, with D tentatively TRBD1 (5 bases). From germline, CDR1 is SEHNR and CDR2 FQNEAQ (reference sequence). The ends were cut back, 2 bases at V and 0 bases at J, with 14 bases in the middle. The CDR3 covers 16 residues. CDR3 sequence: CASSLKQVGSSYEQYF. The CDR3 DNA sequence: TGTGCCAGCAGCTTAAAACAGGTCGGAAGCTCCTACGAGCAGTACTTC.